Each of the 18 T cell receptor beta chains below was sequenced from the same sample in a study of T-cell memory formation after mild COVID-19. MiXCR, run by TCRdb on the 5' RACE reads, gives a single entry per CDR3 protein. The sample records roughly 300,000 distinct CDR3 sequences, 15% to 20% being singletons. Sample: PBMCs or a T cell subset sorted from them (not recorded which). The receptor source for this set is a man between 18 and 29 years old who had mild COVID-19 (a few samples of this study predate the infection). Cell type and time point are not known.

This clonotype has a handful of counts. The V gene is TRBV7-9, the J gene TRBJ1-1, with TRBD1 matching 8 bases. CDR3 length equals 16 residues. Trimming removed 5 bases from V and 5 bases from J; junction bases left unmatched: 13. From germline, CDR1 is SEHNR and CDR2 FQNEAQ (reference sequence). CDR3 sequence: CASSARTGSGGTEAFF. The CDR3 region has the DNA TGTGCCAGCAGCGCCCGGACAGGGTCGGGGGGGACTGAAGCTTTCTTT. The full variable domain, in which reference TRBV7-9 and TRBJ1-1 provide the parts outside the CDR3, is DTGVSQNPRHKITKRGQNVTFRCDPISEHNRLYWYRQTLGQGPEFLTYFQNEAQLEKSRLLSDRFSAERPKGSFSTLEIQRTEQGDSAMYLCASSARTGSGGTEAFFGQGTRLTVV.

This clonotype has at least ten counts. This chain connects TRBV5-1 to TRBJ2-7; D possibly matches TRBD1 or TRBD2 (5 bases each). The germline CDR1 and CDR2 sequences are SGHRS and YFSETQ. CDR3 length: 14 amino acids. V lost 1 base and J 3 bases, leaving 11 bases between the germline ends. The CDR3 DNA is TGCGCCAGCAGCTTGCCGGGACCGCGCTACGAGCAGTACTTC. Its protein is CASSLPGPRYEQYF.

The chain uses TRBV15 and TRBJ1-1; perhaps TRBD1 as D (5 bases). The V end was cut by 4 bases, the J end by 5 bases, with 11 bases between. This CDR3 spans 13 amino acids. Germline CDR1 LNHNV, CDR2 YYDKDF (reference sequence). The CDR3 sequence is CATSKGRETEAFF. Written as DNA, the CDR3 is TGTGCCACCAGCAAGGGCAGGGAAACTGAAGCTTTCTTT.

This clonotype showed up just a few times. The rearrangement links TRBV10-1 to TRBJ2-4; the D gene could be TRBD1 or TRBD2 (5 bases each). The V gene lost 0 bases and the J gene lost 11 bases, with 14 bases spanning the gap. Germline lookup yields CDR1 WNHNN and CDR2 SYGVQD (reference sequence). CDR3 size: 14 residues. The CDR3 loop reads CASSESPALGLQYF. DNA for the CDR3: TGCGCCAGCAGTGAGTCCCCCGCCTTGGGACTTCAGTACTTC.

This clonotype was detected ten times or more. This rearrangement joins TRBV6-2 or TRBV6-3 to TRBJ2-7; D not certain. CDR1 is MNHEY and CDR2 is SVGEGT in the germline V gene. CDR3 length equals 17 residues. The V end lost 6 bases, the J end lost 0 bases, and 21 bases lay between the germline ends. The CDR3 nucleotides read TGTGCCAGCAGCGACCCGGTTTCACGGCCGTTCTCCTACGAGCAGTACTTC. Amino acids: CASSDPVSRPFSYEQYF.

The V and J genes are TRBV2 and TRBJ2-2; 8 bases agree with TRBD1. Losses at the gene ends were 6 bases for V and 4 bases for J; bases not matched to a gene: 1. This CDR3 region has 13 residues. Germline loops: CDR1 SNHLY, CDR2 FYNNEI. The CDR3 region has the DNA TGTGCCAGCAGCGGACAGGGCACCGGGGAGCTGTTTTTT. This gives the protein CASSGQGTGELFF.

This clonotype was observed a few times. V usage is TRBV6-2 or TRBV6-3 and J usage is TRBJ2-7, with TRBD2 matching 7 bases. V lost 10 bases and J lost 7; bases outside the gene matches: 16. CDR1 MNHEY and CDR2 SVGEGT come from the germline V gene. This CDR3 spans 14 amino acids. The CDR3 DNA is TGTGCCACCTTACATCGGCGGGGGACGGGGGAGCAGTACTTC. Protein product: CATLHRRGTGEQYF.

This clonotype was observed once. The rearrangement joins TRBV9 to TRBJ1-2; D not resolved. Trimming took off 3 bases at V and 4 bases at J, with 10 bases between the two ends. Germline V gene data show CDR1 as SGDLS and CDR2 as YYNGEE. The CDR3 sequence is 13 residues long. Here the CDR3 reads CASSASFGYGYTF. CDR3 nucleotides: TGTGCCAGCAGCGCCTCCTTCGGCTATGGCTACACCTTC.

A few counts support this clonotype. The chain carries TRBV12-3 or TRBV12-4 and TRBJ1-2, with a weak D call TRBD1 (6 bases). V lost 4 bases and J 3 bases, leaving 12 bases between the germline ends. This CDR3 has 14 residues. This CDR3 is CASSSGGLDYGYTF. In nucleotides, the CDR3 is TGTGCCAGCAGTTCTGGGGGGCTGGACTATGGCTACACCTTC.

This clonotype was counted between two and nine times. CDR3 in DNA: TGTGCCAGCAGCTTGAGGTTTGTAGGCAGCCTGAACACTGAAGCTTTCTTT. It is translated as CASSLRFVGSLNTEAFF. The chain couples TRBV5-6 to TRBJ1-1; D call uncertain. The germline CDR1 and CDR2 sequences are SGHDT and YYEEEE. Trimming removed 1 base at V and 0 bases at J, with 16 bases between. The CDR3 totals 17 residues.

This clonotype was detected a few times. The chain employs TRBV7-8 and TRBJ2-7; TRBD1 matches at 10 bases. Losses at the gene ends were 5 bases for V and 0 bases for J; bases not matched to a gene: 10. The CDR3 contains 17 residues. Germline assignment: CDR1 SGHVS and CDR2 FQNEAQ. CDR3 sequence reads: CASSTRDRGTSSYEQYV. CDR3 nucleotide sequence: TGTGCCAGCAGCACACGGGACAGGGGCACCAGCTCCTACGAGCAGTACGTC.

This clonotype occurred a few times. The V and J genes are TRBV5-1 and TRBJ2-5; the D gene is possibly TRBD2 (5 bases). The CDR3 loop spans 15 amino acids. The ends were cut back, 0 bases at V and 6 bases at J, with 15 bases in the middle. Germline lookup yields CDR1 SGHRS and CDR2 YFSETQ. The CDR3: CASSLAWRPRQTQYF. DNA of the CDR3: TGCGCCAGCAGCTTGGCCTGGAGGCCTCGGCAGACCCAGTACTTC.

This clonotype was recorded a few times. J is TRBJ1-6 and V is TRBV6-5, with 7 nucleotides matching TRBD1. Germline V CDR1 and CDR2: MNHEY, SVGAGI. Trimming removed 0 bases from V and 8 bases from J; junction bases left unmatched: 4. This CDR3 has 15 amino acids. CDR3 protein: CASSYSRTGDSPLHF. The CDR3 DNA follows: TGTGCCAGCAGTTACTCTCGTACAGGGGATTCACCCCTCCACTTT.

The chain is built from TRBV7-8 and TRBJ2-5; 10 bases fit TRBD2. Germline V lookup: CDR1 SGHVS, CDR2 FQNEAQ. J was trimmed by 7 bases and V by 5 bases; bases with no gene match: 10. The CDR3 has 15 residues. The CDR3 bases are TGTGCCAGCAGCGGCTGGACTAGCGGCCTCACGACCCAGTACTTC. It encodes CASSGWTSGLTTQYF.

V gene TRBV6-2 or TRBV6-3 combines with J gene TRBJ2-7; TRBD1 agrees at 7 bases. Germline CDR1 MNHEY, CDR2 SVGEGT. The CDR3 contains 13 residues. The V segment lost 6 bases and the J segment 5 bases; nucleotides outside the gene matches: 7. The CDR3 loop is CASRQQGRDEQYV. The CDR3 DNA sequence: TGTGCCAGCAGACAACAGGGGCGCGACGAGCAGTACGTC.

The sample holds many counts of this clonotype. The chain is built from TRBV4-1 and TRBJ2-3; 16 bases are shared with TRBD2. Germline CDR1 and CDR2: MGHRA and YSYEKL. This CDR3 region has 16 residues. The trim removed 3 bases at V and 6 bases at J, leaving 3 bases unmatched. CDR3 sequence: CASSQGLAGGPDTQYF. In DNA form, the CDR3 reads TGCGCCAGCAGCCAGGGACTAGCGGGGGGGCCTGATACGCAGTATTTT.

The gene calls are TRBV7-9 and TRBJ1-6; D unresolved. Germline values: CDR1 SEHNR, CDR2 FQNEAQ (reference sequence). CDR3 length equals 16 residues. The ends were cut back, 2 bases at V and 4 bases at J, with 12 bases in the middle. In DNA form, the CDR3 reads TGTGCCAGCAGCTTACCTGGTTCTAGTTATAATTCACCCCTCCACTTT. Translating gives CASSLPGSSYNSPLHF. The whole variable domain, filled in from reference TRBV7-9 and TRBJ1-6, reads DTGVSQNPRHKITKRGQNVTFRCDPISEHNRLYWYRQTLGQGPEFLTYFQNEAQLEKSRLLSDRFSAERPKGSFSTLEIQRTEQGDSAMYLCASSLPGSSYNSPLHFGNGTRLTVT.

This clonotype has just a few counts. The chain employs TRBV27 and TRBJ1-6; 8 positions match TRBD1. J was trimmed by 8 bases and V by 4 bases; bases with no gene match: 7. Germline loops: CDR1 MNHEY, CDR2 SMNVEV (reference sequence). The CDR3 has 15 residues. In nucleotides, the CDR3 is TGTGCCAGCAGTTCGCAGGGGGCGAGGTATTCACCCCTCCACTTT. This translates into CASSSQGARYSPLHF.